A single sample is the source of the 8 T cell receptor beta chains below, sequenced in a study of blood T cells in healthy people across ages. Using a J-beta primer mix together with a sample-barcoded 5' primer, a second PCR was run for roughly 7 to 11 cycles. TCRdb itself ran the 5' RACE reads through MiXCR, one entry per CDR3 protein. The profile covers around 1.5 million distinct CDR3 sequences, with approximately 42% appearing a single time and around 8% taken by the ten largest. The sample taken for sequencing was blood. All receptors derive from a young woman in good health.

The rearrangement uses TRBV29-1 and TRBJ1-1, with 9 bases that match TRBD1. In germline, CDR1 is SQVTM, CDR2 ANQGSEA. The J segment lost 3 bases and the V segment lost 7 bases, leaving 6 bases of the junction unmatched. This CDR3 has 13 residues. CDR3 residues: CSAGGQGYTEAFF. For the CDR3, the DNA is TGCAGCGCGGGGGGACAGGGCTACACTGAAGCTTTCTTT.

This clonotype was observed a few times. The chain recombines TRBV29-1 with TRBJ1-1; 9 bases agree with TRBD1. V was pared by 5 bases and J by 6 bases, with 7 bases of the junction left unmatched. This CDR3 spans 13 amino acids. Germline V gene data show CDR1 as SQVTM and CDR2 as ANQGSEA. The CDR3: CSVPGQGRAEAFF. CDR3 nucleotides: TGCAGCGTTCCTGGACAGGGGAGGGCTGAAGCTTTCTTT.

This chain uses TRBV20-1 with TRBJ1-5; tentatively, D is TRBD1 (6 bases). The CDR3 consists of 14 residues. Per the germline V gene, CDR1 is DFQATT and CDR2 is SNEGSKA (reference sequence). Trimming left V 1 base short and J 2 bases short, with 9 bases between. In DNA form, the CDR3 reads TGCAGTGCTAGAGTCTCAGGGGGCAATCAGCCCCAGCATTTT. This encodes CSARVSGGNQPQHF.

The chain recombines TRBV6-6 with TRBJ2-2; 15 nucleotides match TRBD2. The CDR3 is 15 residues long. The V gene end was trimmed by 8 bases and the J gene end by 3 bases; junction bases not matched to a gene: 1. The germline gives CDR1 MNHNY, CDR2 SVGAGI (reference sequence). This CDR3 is CASGLAGGYTGELFF. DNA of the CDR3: TGTGCCAGCGGACTAGCGGGAGGGTACACCGGGGAGCTGTTTTTT.

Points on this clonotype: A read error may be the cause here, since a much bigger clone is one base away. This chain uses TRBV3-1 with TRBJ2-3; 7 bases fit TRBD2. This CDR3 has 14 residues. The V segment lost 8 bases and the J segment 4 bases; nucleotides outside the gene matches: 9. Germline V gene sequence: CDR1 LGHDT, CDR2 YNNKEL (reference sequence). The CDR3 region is CASGTIGFSDTQYF. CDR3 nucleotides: TGTGCCAGCGGGACTATCGGGTTCTCAGATACGCAGTATTTT.

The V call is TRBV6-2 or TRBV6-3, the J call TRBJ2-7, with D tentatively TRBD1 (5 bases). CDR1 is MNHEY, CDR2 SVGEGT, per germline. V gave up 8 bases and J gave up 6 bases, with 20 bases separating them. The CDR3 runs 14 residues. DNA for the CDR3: TGTGCCAGCGGTGACCTGCAGGGTTTCCGCGAGCAGTACTTC. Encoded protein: CASGDLQGFREQYF.

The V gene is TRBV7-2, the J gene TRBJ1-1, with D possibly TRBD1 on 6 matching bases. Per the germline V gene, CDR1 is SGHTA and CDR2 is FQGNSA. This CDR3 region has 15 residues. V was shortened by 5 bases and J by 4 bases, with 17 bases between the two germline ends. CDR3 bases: TGTGCCAGCAGCCCAGGGGCGGGGCTGACCACTGAAGCTTTCTTT. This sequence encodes CASSPGAGLTTEAFF.

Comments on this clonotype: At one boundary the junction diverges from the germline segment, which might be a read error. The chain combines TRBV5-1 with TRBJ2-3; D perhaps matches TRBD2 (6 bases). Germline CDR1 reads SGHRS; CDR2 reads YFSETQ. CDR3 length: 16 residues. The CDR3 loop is CASSYAGSAVKDTRYF. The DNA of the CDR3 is TGCGCCAGCAGCTATGCGGGATCAGCGGTCAAAGATACGCGGTATTTT.